The rows below give T cell receptor beta chains drawn from one sample of a study of T-cell memory formation after mild COVID-19. A single record per CDR3 protein comes from TCRdb applying MiXCR to the 5' RACE reads. Among about 280,000 distinct CDR3 sequences listed, 8% to 9% were seen once. Sequenced input: PBMCs or a T cell subset sorted from them (not recorded which). These receptors all stem from a man younger than 35 who had mild COVID-19 (a few samples of this study predate the infection). Cell type and time point are not known. Each CDR3 is given with its conserved first and last residue. Each record gives: clone size, J gene, V gene, D gene, CDR3 DNA, CDR3 protein. The D gene is left open where the match is weak. Rows may omit the clone size; those that give it use once, few, many or a size class.

few TRBJ1-5 TRBV18 NA TGTGCCAGCTCACCTAGCGGGGGTGATCAGCCCCAGCATTTT CASSPSGGDQPQHF
few TRBJ1-5 TRBV6-6 NA TGTGCCAGCAATACCGAAGACCAGGTATATAGCAATCAGCCCCAGCATTTT CASNTEDQVYSNQPQHF
few TRBJ2-1 TRBV6-5 TRBD1 TGTGCCAGCAGTTACCCGGGACAGGGAGGCGAGCAGTTCTTC CASSYPGQGGEQFF
NA TRBJ1-5 TRBV20-1 NA TGCAGTGCTAGGGACTTTTCAGCCCAGCATTTT CSARDFSAQHF
many TRBJ2-5 TRBV7-2 NA TGTGCCAGCAGCGGGGTCTGGGAGACCCAGTACTTC CASSGVWETQYF
NA TRBJ1-4 TRBV7-9 NA TGTGCCAGCAGCTTTCAGGCAACTAATGAAAAACTGTTTTTT CASSFQATNEKLFF
many TRBJ1-1 TRBV6-2/TRBV6-3 NA TGTGCCAGCAGCAGGCAGGGAGGCACTGAAGCTTTCTTT CASSRQGGTEAFF
few TRBJ1-4 TRBV13 NA TGTGCCAGCAGCCTCAGAGATTGGACAACTAATGAAAAACTGTTTTTT CASSLRDWTTNEKLFF
few TRBJ2-1 TRBV20-1 TRBD2 TGCAGTGCTCACCCCGGGACTAGCGGTACTGAGCAGTTCTTC CSAHPGTSGTEQFF
few TRBJ2-3 TRBV4-2 NA TGTGCCAGCAGCCAAGTGAGGGCCCCGGGGACAGATACGCAGTATTTT CASSQVRAPGTDTQYF
many TRBJ2-7 TRBV20-1 TRBD2 TGCAGTGCTCCCCTCAGAGCGGGGCCCTTTTACGAGCAGTACTTC CSAPLRAGPFYEQYF
NA TRBJ2-3 TRBV24-1 TRBD1 TGTGCCACCAACCCGGGACAGGGGGCTGGAGATACGCAGTATTTT CATNPGQGAGDTQYF
NA TRBJ2-3 TRBV7-3 NA TGTGCCAGCAGCTTAGGGCAGGTAGATACGCAGTATTTT CASSLGQVDTQYF
NA TRBJ2-3 TRBV20-1 NA TGCAGTGCTAGCCGGGACATGGATACGCAGTATTTT CSASRDMDTQYF
NA TRBJ2-1 TRBV20-1 NA TGCAGTGCTTGGCTAGTCAATGAGCAGTTCTTC CSAWLVNEQFF
few TRBJ1-1 TRBV4-3 NA TGCGCCAGCAGCGATCTGAGCTTTGGGACTGAAGCTTTCTTT CASSDLSFGTEAFF
many TRBJ2-7 TRBV4-1 TRBD1 TGCGCCAGCAGCCAAGTTCCGGGACAGGGGCACTACGAGCAGTACTTC CASSQVPGQGHYEQYF
NA TRBJ1-2 TRBV14 NA TGTGCCAGCAGCCAAGGGTTCCTCCTCGGCTACACCTTC CASSQGFLLGYTF
NA TRBJ2-1 TRBV7-9 NA TGTGCCAGCAGCATTTACTACAATGAGCAGTTCTTC CASSIYYNEQFF
NA TRBJ2-1 TRBV11-2 NA TGTGCCAGCAGTAGTAACGGAATCGGCGAGCAGTTCTTC CASSSNGIGEQFF
NA TRBJ1-1 TRBV7-6 NA TGTGCCAGCAGCTTAACACCATACACTGAAGCTTTCTTT CASSLTPYTEAFF
few TRBJ2-4 TRBV5-1 NA TGCGCCAGCGGCCTCACCCCAGGCGAAAACATTCAGTACTTC CASGLTPGENIQYF
few TRBJ2-7 TRBV29-1 NA TGCAGCGTTGCCCGGGGGTTTTCCTACGAGCAGTACTTC CSVARGFSYEQYF
few TRBJ1-2 TRBV12-3/TRBV12-4 TRBD1 TGTGCCAGCAGCCCAGGGGGCGTCGGAGGCTACACCTTC CASSPGGVGGYTF
NA TRBJ2-1 TRBV12-3/TRBV12-4 TRBD2 TGTGCCAGCAGTAGAAGCGGGGGGGCCTTGCTAAGCTCCTACAATGAGCAGTTCTTC CASSRSGGALLSSYNEQFF
few TRBJ2-3 TRBV4-2 TRBD1 TGTGCCAGCAGCCAAGATCGGGGACAGGGGGCTGGAGATACGCAGTATTTT CASSQDRGQGAGDTQYF
few TRBJ2-2 TRBV19 NA TGTGCCAGTAGTATAGATCTGGCCTACGCGAACACCGGGGAGCTGTTTTTT CASSIDLAYANTGELFF
few TRBJ2-3 TRBV7-2 NA TGTGCCAGCAGCGATTGGGGGGCAGGGGATACGCAGTATTTT CASSDWGAGDTQYF
many TRBJ1-2 TRBV10-2 NA TGCGCCAGCAGTCGGGACGGCTCCTGGGGCGGCTACACCTTC CASSRDGSWGGYTF